This record covers a single TCR beta chain. What it binds is unknown. These data originate in a study of T cell repertoires in cytomegalovirus infection. TCRdb reprocessed the reads via MiXCR and lists one record per CDR3 protein. The top ten clones hold approximately 93% of a sample with approximately 74,000 distinct CDR3 sequences, approximately 39% of them seen once. Study-level points and caveats: Identification of carriers of CMV plus the relevant HLA was achieved through cumulative public TCR beta family frequency.

The sample here was CD8+ T cells from cultured PBMCs, taken from culture after CMV antigen stimulation. This clonotype was sampled from a human donor in good health (CMV status not recorded). Some clones in this sample may be carry-over from other donors' samples.

CDR3: CASSYSGAREGQYF. The CDR3 nucleotides read TGTGCCAGCAGTTACTCGGGGGCTAGGGAAGGGCAGTACTTC. The chain links TRBV6-5 to TRBJ2-7; D is possibly TRBD1 (6 bases). Germline V lookup: CDR1 MNHEY, CDR2 SVGAGI. This CDR3 is 14 amino acids long. Trimming shortened V by 0 bases and J by 9 bases, and 15 bases separated the two germline ends.